This T cell receptor beta chain was sequenced for a study of blood T cell repertoires in COVID-19. Study information: The United States, Italy and Spain provided the acute and convalescent COVID-19 samples. The cDNA or gDNA used as material had been derived from T cells, B-cell-depleted T cells, or PBMCs.

This clone was detected a few times. The germline CDR1 and CDR2 sequences are MGHRA and YSYEKL. V dropped 11 bases and J dropped 1; count of bases not matched to a gene: 9. The CDR3 has 14 residues. Per the original methods: Estimated nucleated cell counts came from reference gene primer amplification. TCRdb keeps only in-frame clones here, not all; method: immunoSEQ multiplex PCR. Clone size and the V and J calls come from that table; the DNA yielded D and trimming. The sample shows about 66,000 clones, roughly 82% of them seen only once. The chain joins TRBV4-1 to TRBJ1-1, with 8 nucleotides matching TRBD1. Sequences were obtained from peripheral blood. This clonotype was obtained from a man in his fifties or sixties with acute or convalescent COVID-19. CDR3 in DNA: TGCGCCGTGGGTACCGGGACAGGGAACACTGAAGCTTTCTTT. It specifies CAVGTGTGNTEAFF.